This entry features one T cell receptor (beta chain) sequence. This sample was included in a study of shared T cell receptors in the human thymus. Repertoires were generated with immunoSEQ multiplex PCR, while TCRdb's copy carries only in-frame clones and drops some. The data show hundreds of thousands of clones, more than 70% seen once. The trim removed 5 bases at V and 3 bases at J, leaving 5 bases unmatched. Germline assignment: CDR1 MDHEN and CDR2 SYDVKM. This CDR3 region has 15 residues. These records were also assigned to another study, of human thymus T cells. That publication notes: Thymic and blood repertoires appeared to display a bias in their usage of V and J genes. Thymic TCR repertoires of unrelated people reportedly overlapped highly.

V and J are TRBV28 and TRBJ2-1; 9 bases are a match to TRBD1. This TCR came from a boy in the first two years of life with a congenital heart defect. Sequencing used thymocytes. Written as DNA, the CDR3 is TGTGCCAGCAGTCTTCAGACAGGGGGCTACAATGAGCAGTTCTTC. It codes for CASSLQTGGYNEQFF.